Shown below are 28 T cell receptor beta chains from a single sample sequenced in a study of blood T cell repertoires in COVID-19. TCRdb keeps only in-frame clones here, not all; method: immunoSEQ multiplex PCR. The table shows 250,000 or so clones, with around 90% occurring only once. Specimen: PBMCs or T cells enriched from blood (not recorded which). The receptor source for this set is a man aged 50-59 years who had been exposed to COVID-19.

The CDR3 protein is CASSPAAGDSNQPQHF. The DNA for the CDR3 is TGTGCCAGCTCTCCTGCGGCCGGCGACAGCAATCAGCCCCAGCATTTT. This chain connects TRBV28 to TRBJ1-5, with D hard to call. V was pared by 8 bases and J by 1 base, with 18 bases between. The germline gives CDR1 MDHEN, CDR2 SYDVKM. The CDR3 has 16 residues.

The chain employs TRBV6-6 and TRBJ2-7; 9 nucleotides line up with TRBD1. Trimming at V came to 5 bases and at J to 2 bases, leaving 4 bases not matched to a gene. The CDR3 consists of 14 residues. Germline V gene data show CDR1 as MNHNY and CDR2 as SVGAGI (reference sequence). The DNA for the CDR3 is TGTGCCAGCAGTGCGCGACAGGGGGCCTACGAGCAGTACTTC. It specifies CASSARQGAYEQYF.

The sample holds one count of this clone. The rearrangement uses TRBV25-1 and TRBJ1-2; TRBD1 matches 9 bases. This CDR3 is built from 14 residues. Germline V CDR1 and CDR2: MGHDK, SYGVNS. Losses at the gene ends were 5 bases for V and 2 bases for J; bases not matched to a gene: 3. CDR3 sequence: CASSFGQGNYGYTF. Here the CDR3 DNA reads TGTGCCAGCAGTTTTGGACAGGGGAACTATGGCTACACCTTC.

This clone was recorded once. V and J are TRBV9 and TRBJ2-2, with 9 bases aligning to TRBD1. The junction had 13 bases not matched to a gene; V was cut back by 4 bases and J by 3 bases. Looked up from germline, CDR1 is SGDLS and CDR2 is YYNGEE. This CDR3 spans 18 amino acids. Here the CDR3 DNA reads TGTGCCAGCAGCCGGTCCTCGACGGGACAGGGACACACCGGGGAGCTGTTTTTT. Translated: CASSRSSTGQGHTGELFF. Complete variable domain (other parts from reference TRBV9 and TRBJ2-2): DSGVTQTPKHLITATGQRVTLRCSPRSGDLSVYWYQQSLDQGLQFLIQYYNGEERAKGNILERFSAQQFPDLHSELNLSSLELGDSALYFCASSRSSTGQGHTGELFFGEGSRLTVL.

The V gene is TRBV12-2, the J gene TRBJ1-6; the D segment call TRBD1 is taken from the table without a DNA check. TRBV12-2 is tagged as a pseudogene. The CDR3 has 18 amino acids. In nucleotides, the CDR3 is TGTGCAAGTCGCTTAGGTCATGAGGGGGCAACGTGTAATTCACCCCTCCACTTT. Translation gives CASRLGHEGATCNSPLHF.

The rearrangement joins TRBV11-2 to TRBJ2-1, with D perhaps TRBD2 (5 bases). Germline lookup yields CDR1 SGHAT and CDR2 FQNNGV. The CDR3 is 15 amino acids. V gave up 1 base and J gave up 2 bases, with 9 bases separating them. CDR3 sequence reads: CASSLGLAAYNEQFF. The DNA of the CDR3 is TGTGCCAGCAGCTTAGGGCTAGCCGCCTACAATGAGCAGTTCTTC.

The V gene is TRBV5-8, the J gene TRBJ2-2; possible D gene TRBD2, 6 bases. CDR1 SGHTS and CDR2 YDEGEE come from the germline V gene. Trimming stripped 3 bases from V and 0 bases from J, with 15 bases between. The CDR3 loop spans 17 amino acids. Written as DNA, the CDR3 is TGTGCCAGCAGCTCCCGACTAGGCGCCGCGAACACCGGGGAGCTGTTTTTT. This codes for CASSSRLGAANTGELFF.

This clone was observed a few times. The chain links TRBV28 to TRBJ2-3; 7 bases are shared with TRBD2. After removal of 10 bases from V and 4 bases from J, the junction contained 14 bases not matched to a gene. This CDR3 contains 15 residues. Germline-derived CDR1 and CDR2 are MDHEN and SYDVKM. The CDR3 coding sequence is TGTGCCACCGCCGAGGCTAGCGGAAGTCCAGATACGCAGTATTTT. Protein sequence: CATAEASGSPDTQYF.

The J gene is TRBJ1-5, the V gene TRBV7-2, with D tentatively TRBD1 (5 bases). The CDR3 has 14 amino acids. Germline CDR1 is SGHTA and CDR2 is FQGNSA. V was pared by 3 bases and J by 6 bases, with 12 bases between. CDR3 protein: CASSFGHSGQPQHF. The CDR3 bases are TGTGCCAGCAGCTTTGGACACTCGGGTCAGCCCCAGCATTTT.

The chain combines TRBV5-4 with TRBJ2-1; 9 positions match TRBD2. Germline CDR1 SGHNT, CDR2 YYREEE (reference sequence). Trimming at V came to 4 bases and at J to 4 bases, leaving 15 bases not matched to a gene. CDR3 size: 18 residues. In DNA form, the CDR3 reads TGTGCCAGCAGCCCTCTGAAGGGCCTAGCGGGGAAATACAATGAGCAGTTCTTC. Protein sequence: CASSPLKGLAGKYNEQFF. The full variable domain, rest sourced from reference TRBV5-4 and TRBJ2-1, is ETGVTQSPTHLIKTRGQQVTLRCSSQSGHNTVSWYQQALGQGPQFIFQYYREEENGRGNFPPRFSGLQFPNYSSELNVNALELDDSALYLCASSPLKGLAGKYNEQFFGPGTRLTVL.

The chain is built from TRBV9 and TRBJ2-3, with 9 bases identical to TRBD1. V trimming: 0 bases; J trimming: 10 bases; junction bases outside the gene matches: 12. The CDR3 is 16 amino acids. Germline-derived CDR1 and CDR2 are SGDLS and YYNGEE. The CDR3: CASSVDVGTGFVPQYF. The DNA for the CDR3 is TGTGCCAGCAGCGTAGATGTTGGGACAGGGTTTGTTCCGCAGTATTTT.

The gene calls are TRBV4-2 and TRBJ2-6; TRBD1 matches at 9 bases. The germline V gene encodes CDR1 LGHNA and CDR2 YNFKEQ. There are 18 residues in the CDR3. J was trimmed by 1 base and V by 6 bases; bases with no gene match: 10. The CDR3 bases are TGTGCCAGCAGTCAACCGGGACAGGGATCTTCTGGGGCCAACGTCCTGACTTTC. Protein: CASSQPGQGSSGANVLTF.

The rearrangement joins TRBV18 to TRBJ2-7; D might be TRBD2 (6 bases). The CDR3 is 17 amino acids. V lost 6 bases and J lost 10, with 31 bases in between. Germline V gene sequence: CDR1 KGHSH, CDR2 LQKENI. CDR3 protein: CASSPGAEGSSELFQYV. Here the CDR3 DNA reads TGTGCCAGCTCGCCCGGAGCGGAGGGCTCTTCAGAGTTGTTTCAGTACGTC.

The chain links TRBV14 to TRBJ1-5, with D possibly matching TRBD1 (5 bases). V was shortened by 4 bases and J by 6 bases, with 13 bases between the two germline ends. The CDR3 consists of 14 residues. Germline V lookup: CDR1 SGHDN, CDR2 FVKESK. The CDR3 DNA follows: TGTGCCAGCAGCCCGCCGGGGGTAGGTCAGCCCCAGCATTTT. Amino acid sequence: CASSPPGVGQPQHF. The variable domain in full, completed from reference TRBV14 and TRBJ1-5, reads EAGVTQFPSHSVIEKGQTVTLRCDPISGHDNLYWYRRVMGKEIKFLLHFVKESKQDESGMPNNRFLAERTGGTYSTLKVQPAELEDSGVYFCASSPPGVGQPQHFGDGTRLSIL.

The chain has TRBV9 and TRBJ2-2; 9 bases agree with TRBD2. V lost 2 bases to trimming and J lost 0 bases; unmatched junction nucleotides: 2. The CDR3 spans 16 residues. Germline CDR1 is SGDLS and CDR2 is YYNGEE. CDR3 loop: CASSVVAGANTGELFF. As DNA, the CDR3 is TGTGCCAGCAGCGTTGTAGCGGGGGCGAACACCGGGGAGCTGTTTTTT.

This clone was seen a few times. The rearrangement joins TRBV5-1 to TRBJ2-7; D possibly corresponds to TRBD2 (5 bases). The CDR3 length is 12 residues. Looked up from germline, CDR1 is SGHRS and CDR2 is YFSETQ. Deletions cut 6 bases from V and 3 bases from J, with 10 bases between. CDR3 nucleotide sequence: TGCGCCAGCAACCTCGGGGACTACGAGCAGTACTTC. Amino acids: CASNLGDYEQYF. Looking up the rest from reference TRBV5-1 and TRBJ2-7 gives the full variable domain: KAGVTQTPRYLIKTRGQQVTLSCSPISGHRSVSWYQQTPGQGLQFLFEYFSETQRNKGNFPGRFSGRQFSNSRSEMNVSTLELGDSALYLCASNLGDYEQYFGPGTRLTVT.

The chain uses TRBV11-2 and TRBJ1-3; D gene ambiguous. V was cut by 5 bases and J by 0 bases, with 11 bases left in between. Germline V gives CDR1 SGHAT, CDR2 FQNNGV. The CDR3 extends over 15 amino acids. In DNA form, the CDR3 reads TGTGCCAGCAGCCCTCCAACCAGCTCTGGAAACACCATATATTTT. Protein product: CASSPPTSSGNTIYF.

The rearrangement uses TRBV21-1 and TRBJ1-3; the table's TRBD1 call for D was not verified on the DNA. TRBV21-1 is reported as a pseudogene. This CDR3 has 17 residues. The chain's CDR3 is CASSKVGQGGSRNTIYF. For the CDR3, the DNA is TGTGCCAGCAGCAAAGTGGGACAGGGGGGCTCTAGGAACACCATATATTTT.

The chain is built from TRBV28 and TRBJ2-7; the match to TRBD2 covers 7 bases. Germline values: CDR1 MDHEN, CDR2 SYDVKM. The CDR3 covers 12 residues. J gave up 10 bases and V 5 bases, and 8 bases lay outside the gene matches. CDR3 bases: TGTGCCAGCAGTGGGTGGCGGGAGACTCAGTACGTC. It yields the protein CASSGWRETQYV.

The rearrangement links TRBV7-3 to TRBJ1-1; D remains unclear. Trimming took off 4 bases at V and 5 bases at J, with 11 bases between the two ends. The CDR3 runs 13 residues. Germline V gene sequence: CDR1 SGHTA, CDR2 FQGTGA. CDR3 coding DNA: TGTGCCAGCAGCTCCGGCTACGGGACTGAAGCTTTCTTT. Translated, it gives CASSSGYGTEAFF.

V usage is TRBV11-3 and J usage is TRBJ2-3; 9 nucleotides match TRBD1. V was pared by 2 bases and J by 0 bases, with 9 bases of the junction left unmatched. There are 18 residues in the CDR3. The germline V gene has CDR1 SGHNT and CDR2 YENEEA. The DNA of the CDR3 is TGTGCCAGCAGCTTACTTACAGGACAGGGGAAGAGCACAGATACGCAGTATTTT. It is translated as CASSLLTGQGKSTDTQYF.

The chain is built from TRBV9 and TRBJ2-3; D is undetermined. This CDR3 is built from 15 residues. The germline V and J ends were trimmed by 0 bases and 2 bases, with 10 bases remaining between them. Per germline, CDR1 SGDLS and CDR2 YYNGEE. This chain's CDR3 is CASSVGAVLTDTQYF. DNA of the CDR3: TGTGCCAGCAGCGTAGGGGCTGTACTCACAGATACGCAGTATTTT.

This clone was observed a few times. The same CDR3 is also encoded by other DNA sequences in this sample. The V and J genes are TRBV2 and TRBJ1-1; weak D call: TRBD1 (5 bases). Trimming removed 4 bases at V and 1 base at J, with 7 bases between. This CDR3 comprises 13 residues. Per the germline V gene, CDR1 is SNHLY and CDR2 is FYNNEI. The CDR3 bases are TGTGCCAGCAGTGTCCAGGGGAACACTGAAGCTTTCTTT. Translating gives CASSVQGNTEAFF.

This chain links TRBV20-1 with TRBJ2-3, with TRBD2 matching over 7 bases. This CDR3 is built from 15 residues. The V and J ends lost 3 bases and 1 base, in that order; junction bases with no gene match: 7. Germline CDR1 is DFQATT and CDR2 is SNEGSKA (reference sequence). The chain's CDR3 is CSASPHGGGTDTQYF. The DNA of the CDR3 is TGCAGTGCTAGTCCACATGGGGGGGGCACAGATACGCAGTATTTT.

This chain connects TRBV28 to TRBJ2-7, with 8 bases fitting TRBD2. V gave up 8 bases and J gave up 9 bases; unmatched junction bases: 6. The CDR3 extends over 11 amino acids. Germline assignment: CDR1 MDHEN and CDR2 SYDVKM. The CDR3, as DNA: TGTGCCAGCCGCTCCGGGGGGGGGCAGTACTTC. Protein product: CASRSGGGQYF. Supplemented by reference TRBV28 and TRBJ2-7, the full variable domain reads DVKVTQSSRYLVKRTGEKVFLECVQDMDHENMFWYRQDPGLGLRLIYFSYDVKMKEKGDIPEGYSVSREKKERFSLILESASTNQTSMYLCASRSGGGQYFGPGTRLTVT.

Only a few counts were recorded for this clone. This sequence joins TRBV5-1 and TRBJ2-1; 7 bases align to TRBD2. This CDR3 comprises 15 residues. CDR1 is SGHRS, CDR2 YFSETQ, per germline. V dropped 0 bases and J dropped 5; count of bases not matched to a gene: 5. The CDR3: CASSLEAGTHNEQFF. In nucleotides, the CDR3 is TGCGCCAGCAGCTTGGAAGCGGGGACCCACAATGAGCAGTTCTTC. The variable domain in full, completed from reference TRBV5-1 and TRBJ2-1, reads KAGVTQTPRYLIKTRGQQVTLSCSPISGHRSVSWYQQTPGQGLQFLFEYFSETQRNKGNFPGRFSGRQFSNSRSEMNVSTLELGDSALYLCASSLEAGTHNEQFFGPGTRLTVL.

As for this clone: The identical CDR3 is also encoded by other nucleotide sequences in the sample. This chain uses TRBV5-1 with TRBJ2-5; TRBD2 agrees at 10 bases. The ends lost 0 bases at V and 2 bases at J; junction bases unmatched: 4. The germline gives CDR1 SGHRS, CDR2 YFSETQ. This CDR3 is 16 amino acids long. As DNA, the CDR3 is TGCGCCAGCAGCTTGGGAGCGGGGGGGCCTCAAGAGACCCAGTACTTC. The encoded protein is CASSLGAGGPQETQYF.

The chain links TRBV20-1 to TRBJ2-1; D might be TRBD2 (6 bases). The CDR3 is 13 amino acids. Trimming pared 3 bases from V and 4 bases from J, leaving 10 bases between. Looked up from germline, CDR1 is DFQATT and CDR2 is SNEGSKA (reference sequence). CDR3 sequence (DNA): TGCAGTGCTAGTTCGGGACTTTACAATGAGCAGTTCTTC. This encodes CSASSGLYNEQFF.